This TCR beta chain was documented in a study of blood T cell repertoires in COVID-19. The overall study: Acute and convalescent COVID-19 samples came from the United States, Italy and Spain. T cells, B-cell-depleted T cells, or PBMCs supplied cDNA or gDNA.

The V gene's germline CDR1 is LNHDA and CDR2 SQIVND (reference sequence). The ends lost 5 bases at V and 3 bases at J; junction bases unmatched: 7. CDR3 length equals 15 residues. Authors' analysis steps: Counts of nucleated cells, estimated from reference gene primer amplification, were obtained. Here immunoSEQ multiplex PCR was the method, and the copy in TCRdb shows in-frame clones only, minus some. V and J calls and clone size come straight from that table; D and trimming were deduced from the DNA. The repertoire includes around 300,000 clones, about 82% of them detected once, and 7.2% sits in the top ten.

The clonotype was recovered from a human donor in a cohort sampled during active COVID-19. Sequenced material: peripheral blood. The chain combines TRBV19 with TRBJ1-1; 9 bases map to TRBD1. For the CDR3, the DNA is TGTGCCAGTAGTGCCCTCACAGGGGGCTACACTGAAGCTTTCTTT. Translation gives CASSALTGGYTEAFF.